Listed below are T cell receptor beta chains from one sample, sequenced in a study of blood T cell repertoires in COVID-19. The assay was immunoSEQ multiplex PCR, and TCRdb's table has in-frame clones only and misses some. The sample includes 250,000 to 300,000 clones, around 82% of them seen just once. Sequencing used peripheral blood. The source is a woman aged 18-29 years with acute or convalescent COVID-19. The CDR3 runs from the conserved cysteine through the conserved F or W. D genes are given only for firm matches. Some rows have no size entry. The others give once, few or many, or a class for an expanded clone.

TRBD2 | TRBJ2-5 | TRBV18 | 16 | few | TGTGCCAGCTCACCTAGGACTAGCGGGAGCGGGGAGACCCAGTACTTC | CASSPRTSGSGETQYF
- | TRBJ1-1 | TRBV9 | 14 | - | TGTGCCAGCAGCGTATCGGGGGAGGTCACTGAAGCTTTCTTT | CASSVSGEVTEAFF
TRBD1 | TRBJ1-4 | TRBV12-5 | 18 | - | TGTGCTAGTGGTTTTGGAACCGAAACAGGGGCAACTAATGAAAAACTGTTTTTT | CASGFGTETGATNEKLFF
- | TRBJ2-3 | TRBV29-1 | 12 | - | TGCAGCGTCGCCGAGGGGGTGGATACGCAGTATTTT | CSVAEGVDTQYF
TRBD1 | TRBJ1-5 | TRBV3-1/TRBV3-2 | 15 | - | TGTGCCAGCAGTCTCGGACAGGGGGCGAATCAGCCCCAGCATTTT | CASSLGQGANQPQHF
TRBD1 | TRBJ1-6 | TRBV18 | 15 | - | TGTGCCAGCTCACCCCTGACAGGGGAGAATTCACCCCTCCACTTT | CASSPLTGENSPLHF
- | TRBJ2-5 | TRBV5-1 | 15 | few | TGCGCCAGCAGCTTGGGGGCCGGATTCCAAGAGACCCAGTACTTC | CASSLGAGFQETQYF
TRBD2 | TRBJ2-7 | TRBV7-8 | 16 | - | TGTGCCAGCAGCTTAGGCGGTCCGGGAGGGATCTCCGAGCAGTACTTC | CASSLGGPGGISEQYF
- | TRBJ2-7 | TRBV18 | 14 | once | TGTGCCAGCTCACCCCCCCCGGGTTCGGACGAGCAGTACTTC | CASSPPPGSDEQYF
- | TRBJ2-7 | TRBV5-2 | 24 | - | TGTGCCAGCAACCCCCCGTCAGACTATAGAATAACTAGCGGGAGGGCCCTCCTCTCCTACGAGCAGTACTTC | CASNPPSDYRITSGRALLSYEQYF
- | TRBJ1-4 | TRBV4-1 | 14 | few | TGCGCCAGCAGCCGCGGTCAGCTCGATGAAAAACTGTTTTTT | CASSRGQLDEKLFF
- | TRBJ2-6 | TRBV5-8 | 14 | - | TGTGCCAGCAACCGGGTAGGCGGGGCCAACGTCCTGACTTTC | CASNRVGGANVLTF
TRBD1 | TRBJ2-1 | TRBV23-1 | 19 | - | TGCGCCAGCAGTCCCCGGACAGGGGGACGCTTCGGACCGTACAATGAGCAGTTCTTC | CASSPRTGGRFGPYNEQFF
TRBD1 | TRBJ1-2 | TRBV27 | 16 | - | TGTGCCAGCACAACTGCTCGGGACAGGGTGTCCGGCGGCTACACCTTC | CASTTARDRVSGGYTF
- | TRBJ2-2 | TRBV19 | 16 | - | TGTGCCAGTGGAACTATCGGAGGCAGGAACACCGGGGAGCTGTTTTTT | CASGTIGGRNTGELFF
- | TRBJ2-3 | TRBV21-1 | 17 | few | TGTGCCAGCAGCCCCTCCGGGAGGGGAGGGAACACAGATACGCAGTATTTT | CASSPSGRGGNTDTQYF
- | TRBJ1-4 | TRBV2 | 15 | - | TGTGCCAGCAGTTCCATAAGAGCAACTAATGAAAAACTGTTTTTT | CASSSIRATNEKLFF
TRBD1 | TRBJ1-1 | TRBV18 | 14 | few | TGTGCCAGCTCACAGGTAGGGGGCTCGACTGAAGCTTTCTTT | CASSQVGGSTEAFF
TRBD2 | TRBJ2-1 | TRBV28 | 14 | few | TGTGCCAGCAGGGTGACTAGCGGGAGGCGTGAGCAGTTCTTC | CASRVTSGRREQFF
TRBD2 | TRBJ2-1 | TRBV29-1 | 17 | - | TGCAGCGTTGAGGCCGGGACTAGCGCATTCTCCTACAATGAGCAGTTCTTC | CSVEAGTSAFSYNEQFF
TRBD2 | TRBJ2-3 | TRBV6-2/TRBV6-3 | 17 | few | TGTGCCAGCAGTTACCTGGGACTAGCGGGAGATAGGGGTACGCAGTATTTT | CASSYLGLAGDRGTQYF
TRBD2 | TRBJ2-7 | TRBV27 | 16 | - | TGTGCCAGCAGTTTATACTCAGCGGGGGTCTCCTACGAGCAGTACTTC | CASSLYSAGVSYEQYF
- | TRBJ2-1 | TRBV10-3 | 12 | - | TGTGCCATCAGTGCTCCAGGGGATGAGCAGTTCTTC | CAISAPGDEQFF
- | TRBJ2-2 | TRBV4-2 | 14 | - | TGTGCCAGCAGCCAAGATGGGGGGTCCGGGGAGCTGTTTTTT | CASSQDGGSGELFF
TRBD2 | TRBJ2-1 | TRBV29-1 | 12 | - | TGCAGCGTCGCTAGCGGGAGCAATGAGCAGTTCTTC | CSVASGSNEQFF
TRBD2 | TRBJ2-2 | TRBV5-1 | 15 | - | TGCGCCAGCAGTAGGAGACTAGCGGGAGTCGGGGAGCTGTTTTTT | CASSRRLAGVGELFF
- | TRBJ2-2 | TRBV12-5 | 13 | - | TGTGCTAGTGGTTTATGGGCGAGCGGGGAGCTGTTTTTT | CASGLWASGELFF
TRBD1 | TRBJ2-2 | TRBV9 | 16 | - | TGTGCCAGCAGCGCACAGGGACAGGGGAACACCGGGGAGCTGTTTTTT | CASSAQGQGNTGELFF
- | TRBJ2-4 | TRBV9 | 17 | once | TGTGCCAGCAGCGTAGATTCCCTTGGACTAGCCAAAAACATTCAGTACTTC | CASSVDSLGLAKNIQYF
- | TRBJ1-2 | TRBV18 | 12 | - | TGTGCCAGCTCACCGGACAGCTATGGCTACACCTTC | CASSPDSYGYTF
- | TRBJ2-5 | TRBV5-1 | 15 | once | TGCGCCAGCAGCTTTGGCAGGGGCCCCCAAGAGACCCAGTACTTC | CASSFGRGPQETQYF
TRBD2 | TRBJ2-5 | TRBV5-1 | 16 | - | TGCGCCAGCAGCTTGAGGCTAGCGGAGATCCAAGAGACCCAGTACTTC | CASSLRLAEIQETQYF
TRBD1 | TRBJ2-1 | TRBV6-2/TRBV6-3 | 15 | - | TGTGCCAGCAGTTACCCGCGGACAGGGTCGGATGAGCAGTTCTTC | CASSYPRTGSDEQFF
TRBD1 | TRBJ1-6 | TRBV7-8 | 17 | - | TGTGCCAGCAGTCGCAATAGACTGACAGGGAGAGAATCACCCCTCCACTTT | CASSRNRLTGRESPLHF
- | TRBJ2-4 | TRBV27 | 15 | - | TGTGCCAGCAGTTTATCCAGGGGGGTTGGAAACATTCAGTACTTC | CASSLSRGVGNIQYF
- | TRBJ1-1 | TRBV7-8 | 17 | - | TGTGCCAGCAGCTCCGGACTTCTATCTTACAAGAACACTGAAGCTTTCTTT | CASSSGLLSYKNTEAFF
- | TRBJ2-5 | TRBV9 | 13 | - | TGTGCCAGCAGCGACGGGGACCCGCGGGGTCAGTACTTC | CASSDGDPRGQYF
TRBD2 | TRBJ2-5 | TRBV13 | 15 | many | TGTGCCAGCCTGCGGACTAGCGGAGGGCAAGAGACCCAGTACTTC | CASLRTSGGQETQYF
TRBD1 | TRBJ1-6 | TRBV9 | 15 | once | TGTGCCAGCAGCCCTGGACAGGGGCCTAATTCACCCCTCCACTTT | CASSPGQGPNSPLHF
- | TRBJ2-7 | TRBV7-6 | 14 | - | TGTGCCAGCAGCTTAGCCCCAGGGGCCTACGAGCAGTACTTC | CASSLAPGAYEQYF
- | TRBJ2-7 | TRBV7-6 | 15 | - | TGTGCCAGCAGCTTAGGTGGGGGGGCCGGCGACGAGCAGTACTTC | CASSLGGGAGDEQYF
TRBD1 | TRBJ2-7 | TRBV19 | 15 | - | TGTGCCAGTAGTATAAAAACAGGGGCCCTAGGCGAGCAGTACTTC | CASSIKTGALGEQYF
- | TRBJ1-1 | TRBV4-2 | 13 | - | TGTGCCAGCAGCCAAGCCTGGAGTGTTGAAGCTTTCTTT | CASSQAWSVEAFF